Listed below are T cell receptor beta chains from one sample, sequenced in a study of shared clonotypes between healthy human individuals. Method: immunoSEQ multiplex PCR; TCRdb's copy keeps in-frame clones and lacks some. The sample comprises approximately 500,000 clones, around 96% of which are singletons, and approximately 0.062% rests with the top ten. Sample: naive CD4+ T cells sorted from blood. The receptors come from a woman in her thirties in good health. Each CDR3 is given with its conserved first and last residue. D genes are given only for firm matches. Not all rows give a size; the values are once, few, many and, for expanded clones, a class.

TRBJ2-7,TRBV5-1,NA,NA,13,CASSKADRYEQYF,TGCGCCAGCAGCAAAGCCGACCGATACGAGCAGTACTTC
TRBJ1-1,TRBV7-3,NA,TRBD1,18,CASSSYRGPYRMNTEAFF,TGTGCCAGCAGCTCGTACAGGGGGCCTTACCGTATGAACACTGAAGCTTTCTTT
TRBJ2-7,TRBV27,NA,NA,12,CASSQHPREQYF,TGTGCCAGCAGCCAGCATCCCAGAGAGCAGTACTTC
TRBJ2-7,TRBV18,NA,TRBD2,16,CASSPLSSGSLYEQYF,TGTGCCAGCTCACCGCTCTCTAGCGGCTCGCTTTACGAGCAGTACTTC
TRBJ2-1,TRBV9,NA,NA,14,CASSVASSYNEQFF,TGTGCCAGCAGCGTAGCGAGCTCCTACAATGAGCAGTTCTTC
TRBJ1-3,TRBV4-1,NA,NA,15,CASSQGRTSGNTIYF,TGCGCCAGCAGCCAAGGAAGGACCTCTGGAAACACCATATATTTT
TRBJ2-1,TRBV4-2,NA,NA,15,CASSPTGYSYNEQFF,TGTGCCAGCAGCCCCACTGGATACTCCTACAATGAGCAGTTCTTC
TRBJ2-2,TRBV4-2,NA,TRBD2,15,CASSQLAGDTGELFF,TGTGCCAGCAGCCAACTAGCGGGAGATACCGGGGAGCTGTTTTTT
TRBJ2-7,TRBV28,NA,TRBD2,18,CASSSIGLAAPNLYEQYF,TGTGCCAGCAGTTCCATCGGACTAGCGGCCCCGAATCTCTACGAGCAGTACTTC
TRBJ2-1,TRBV30,once,TRBD1,12,CAFGTGGHEQFF,TGTGCCTTTGGGACAGGGGGACATGAGCAGTTCTTC
TRBJ2-7,TRBV6-4,NA,TRBD2,17,CASSRLAGPKTYYEQYF,TGTGCCAGCAGTCGACTAGCGGGTCCCAAGACCTACTACGAGCAGTACTTC
TRBJ2-3,TRBV19,NA,TRBD2,16,CASSWAGTSATDTQYF,TGTGCCAGTAGTTGGGCCGGGACTAGCGCCACAGATACGCAGTATTTT
TRBJ1-1,TRBV5-1,few,TRBD1,15,CASSLVTGTNTEAFF,TGCGCCAGCAGCTTGGTGACAGGGACGAACACTGAAGCTTTCTTT
TRBJ1-1,TRBV2,NA,TRBD1,12,CASSDQGAPAFF,TGTGCCAGCAGTGACCAGGGGGCCCCAGCTTTCTTT
TRBJ2-1,TRBV5-1,once,NA,12,CASSSDFNEQFF,TGCGCCAGCAGCTCAGACTTCAATGAGCAGTTCTTC
TRBJ2-7,TRBV28,NA,TRBD1,15,CASSLDRDSSYEQYF,TGTGCCAGCAGCCTAGACCGGGACAGCTCCTACGAGCAGTACTTC
TRBJ2-3,TRBV7-2,once,NA,14,CASSPRTTTDTQYF,TGTGCCAGCAGCCCCAGGACCACAACAGATACGCAGTATTTT
TRBJ1-1,TRBV5-1,NA,TRBD1,15,CASSLVTGTGERAFF,TGCGCCAGCAGCTTGGTGACCGGGACAGGGGAGAGGGCTTTCTTT
TRBJ1-1,TRBV18,NA,TRBD1,15,CASTGTGISNTEAFF,TGTGCCAGTACCGGGACAGGGATTTCGAACACTGAAGCTTTCTTT
TRBJ2-2,TRBV5-4,NA,NA,16,CASSPFVGANTGELFF,TGTGCCAGCAGCCCCTTTGTGGGCGCTAACACCGGGGAGCTGTTTTTT
TRBJ1-1,TRBV19,NA,NA,14,CASRVRGVDTEAFF,TGTGCCAGTAGGGTTAGAGGGGTGGACACTGAAGCTTTCTTT
TRBJ2-1,TRBV19,NA,TRBD1,15,CATIPAGGPLDEQFF,TGTGCCACTATTCCGGCAGGGGGCCCCCTTGATGAGCAGTTCTTC
TRBJ1-5,TRBV28,NA,TRBD1,15,CASSSPGQGLQPQHF,TGTGCCAGCAGTTCCCCCGGACAGGGACTTCAGCCCCAGCATTTT
TRBJ2-5,TRBV5-1,NA,TRBD1,14,CASSPGQSPETQYF,TGCGCCAGCAGTCCGGGACAGTCCCCAGAGACCCAGTACTTC
TRBJ2-5,TRBV19,NA,NA,12,CASSTRGETQYF,TGTGCCAGTAGTACCAGAGGAGAGACCCAGTACTTC
TRBJ2-7,TRBV11-3,NA,NA,17,CASSFKWGPLRAYEQYF,TGTGCCAGCAGCTTCAAATGGGGACCGTTGAGAGCCTACGAGCAGTACTTC
TRBJ2-7,TRBV7-3,NA,NA,15,CASSLLVVGTYEQYF,TGTGCCAGCAGCCTCCTCGTTGTCGGGACCTACGAGCAGTACTTC
TRBJ2-3,TRBV10-2,NA,NA,15,CASSESSQNTDTQYF,TGCGCCAGCAGTGAGTCCAGTCAGAACACAGATACGCAGTATTTT
TRBJ1-1,TRBV7-2,NA,NA,16,CASSLRPRRGNTEAFF,TGTGCCAGCAGCTTAAGACCCCGACGGGGGAACACTGAAGCTTTCTTT
TRBJ2-7,TRBV2,NA,NA,14,CASSELGGLNEQYF,TGTGCCAGCAGTGAATTAGGGGGTCTAAACGAGCAGTACTTC
TRBJ1-3,TRBV4-1,NA,NA,15,CASSQALGRGNTIYF,TGCGCCAGCAGCCAAGCCCTCGGGAGGGGAAACACCATATATTTT
TRBJ2-1,TRBV19,NA,NA,14,CASSIAGSYNEQFF,TGTGCCAGTAGTATAGCGGGATCCTACAATGAGCAGTTCTTC
TRBJ2-1,TRBV28,NA,TRBD2,19,CASSFSSSGAHASYNEQFF,TGTGCCAGCAGTTTCTCGAGTAGCGGGGCGCACGCCTCTTACAATGAGCAGTTCTTC
TRBJ2-7,TRBV10-2,NA,NA,17,CASSTGRKATFDYEQYF,TGCGCCAGCAGCACCGGCAGGAAAGCGACTTTCGACTACGAGCAGTACTTC
TRBJ2-5,TRBV5-4,NA,NA,14,CASSRPSGQETQYF,TGTGCCAGCAGCCGTCCGTCAGGCCAAGAGACCCAGTACTTC
TRBJ1-1,TRBV5-1,NA,NA,14,CASSLTGKNTEAFF,TGCGCCAGCAGCTTGACAGGGAAGAACACTGAAGCTTTCTTT
TRBJ2-2,TRBV6-1,NA,NA,12,CASSRIIGELFF,TGTGCCAGCAGCCGTATTATCGGGGAGCTGTTTTTT
TRBJ2-2,TRBV5-1,NA,TRBD2,15,CASNLADIYTGELFF,TGCGCCAGCAATCTAGCGGATATATACACCGGGGAGCTGTTTTTT
TRBJ2-7,TRBV9,NA,TRBD1,14,CASSEGQGSDEQYF,TGTGCCAGCAGCGAGGGACAGGGTAGCGACGAGCAGTACTTC
TRBJ2-3,TRBV10-1,NA,NA,14,CASSGQRTTDTQYF,TGCGCCAGCAGTGGTCAGCGGACCACAGATACGCAGTATTTT
TRBJ1-5,TRBV7-2,NA,NA,14,CASSQGQINQPQHF,TGTGCCAGCAGCCAAGGACAAATCAATCAGCCCCAGCATTTT
TRBJ1-4,TRBV25-1,once,NA,15,CASSETGNGNEKLFF,TGTGCCAGCAGCGAGACCGGGAACGGGAATGAAAAACTGTTTTTT
TRBJ2-2,TRBV27,NA,TRBD1,16,CASSYLTGGSTGELFF,TGTGCCAGCAGTTACCTAACAGGGGGCAGCACCGGGGAGCTGTTTTTT
TRBJ1-1,TRBV2,once,NA,11,CASRQNTEAFF,TGTGCCAGCAGACAAAACACTGAAGCTTTCTTT
TRBJ1-2,TRBV10-3,once,NA,13,CAIYPGRGYGYTF,TGTGCCATATACCCAGGAAGGGGCTATGGCTACACCTTC
TRBJ1-6,TRBV27,NA,NA,16,CASSLLQIRDNSPLHF,TGTGCCAGCAGTTTACTACAGATCCGGGATAATTCACCCCTCCACTTT
TRBJ2-7,TRBV6-1,NA,NA,14,CASSDRWQSYEQYF,TGTGCCAGCAGTGACAGATGGCAGTCCTACGAGCAGTACTTC
TRBJ2-7,TRBV10-3,NA,NA,12,CAISETSGEQYF,TGTGCCATCAGTGAAACAAGCGGGGAGCAGTACTTC
TRBJ2-3,TRBV9,once,TRBD2,15,CASRPPGTNSDTQYF,TGTGCCAGCAGGCCTCCCGGGACTAACTCAGATACGCAGTATTTT
TRBJ2-1,TRBV12-5,NA,NA,15,CASGSPGRTGDEQFF,TGTGCTAGTGGTTCCCCGGGCCGTACGGGAGATGAGCAGTTCTTC
TRBJ1-5,TRBV28,NA,NA,16,CASSARLSPPNQPQHF,TGTGCCAGCAGTGCCCGGTTGAGCCCCCCCAATCAGCCCCAGCATTTT
TRBJ1-2,TRBV6-5,NA,TRBD1,14,CASTGQGELFGYTF,TGTGCCAGCACGGGGCAGGGGGAGTTGTTTGGCTACACCTTC
TRBJ1-5,TRBV2,NA,TRBD1,14,CASSRQGNNQPQHF,TGTGCCAGCAGTAGACAGGGGAACAATCAGCCCCAGCATTTT
TRBJ2-3,TRBV27,NA,TRBD1,19,CASSFFEGPGQGVTDTQYF,TGTGCCAGCAGTTTCTTTGAGGGACCGGGACAGGGGGTAACAGATACGCAGTATTTT
TRBJ1-1,TRBV19,once,NA,12,CAARDFNTEAFF,TGTGCCGCGCGTGATTTTAACACTGAAGCTTTCTTT
TRBJ2-5,TRBV6-1,NA,TRBD1,14,CASSVGQVEETQYF,TGTGCCAGCAGCGTTGGACAGGTCGAAGAGACCCAGTACTTC
TRBJ2-5,TRBV6-5,NA,NA,11,CASSGGETQYF,TGTGCCAGCTCGGGCGGGGAGACCCAGTACTTC
TRBJ2-7,TRBV6-5,NA,TRBD2,15,CASSYLAGGSYEQYF,TGTGCCAGCAGTTACTTAGCGGGGGGGTCTTACGAGCAGTACTTC
TRBJ1-1,TRBV5-8,NA,NA,12,CASSQDGATAFF,TGTGCCAGCAGCCAGGATGGGGCCACGGCTTTCTTT